This T cell receptor beta chain was recovered during a study of read filtering for tumor transcriptome and immune sequencing. General study findings and limits: Without single-read clonotypes, shared clonotype proportions correlated more between IR-seq and RNA-seq.

This clonotype occurred many times. The antigen is undetermined. Per germline, CDR1 MDHEN and CDR2 SYDVKM. Trimming left V 4 bases short and J 1 base short, with 5 bases between. This CDR3 is 13 amino acids long. This library used roughly 0.4 ug RNA and molecular barcoded adaptors spanning alpha/delta and beta/gamma chains. TCRdb processed the reads anew with MiXCR; each CDR3 protein has one entry. Of about 45,000 distinct CDR3 sequences listed, around 20% were seen once; the top ten hold roughly 37%. The sequencing input was a population of CD138-negative cells sorted from bone marrow. The gene calls are TRBV28 and TRBJ1-5; D ambiguous. The origin of this receptor is a donor aged 40 or older with multiple myeloma. The CDR3 spells CASSYESNQPQHF. The CDR3 coding sequence is TGTGCCAGCAGTTACGAAAGCAATCAGCCCCAGCATTTT.